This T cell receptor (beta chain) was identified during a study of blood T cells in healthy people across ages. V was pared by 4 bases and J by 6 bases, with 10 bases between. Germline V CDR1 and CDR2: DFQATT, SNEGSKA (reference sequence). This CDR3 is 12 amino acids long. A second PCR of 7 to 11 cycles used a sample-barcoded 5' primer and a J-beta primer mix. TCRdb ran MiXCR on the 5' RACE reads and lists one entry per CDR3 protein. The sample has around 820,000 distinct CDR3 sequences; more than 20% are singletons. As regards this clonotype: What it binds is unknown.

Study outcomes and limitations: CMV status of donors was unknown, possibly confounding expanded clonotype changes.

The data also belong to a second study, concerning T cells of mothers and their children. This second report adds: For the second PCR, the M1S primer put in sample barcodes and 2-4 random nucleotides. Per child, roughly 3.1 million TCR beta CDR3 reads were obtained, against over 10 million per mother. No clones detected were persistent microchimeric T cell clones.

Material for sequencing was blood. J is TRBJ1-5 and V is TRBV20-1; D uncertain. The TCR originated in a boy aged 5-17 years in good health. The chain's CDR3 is CSAKDLGQPQHF. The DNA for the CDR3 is TGCAGTGCTAAGGATCTCGGTCAGCCCCAGCATTTT.